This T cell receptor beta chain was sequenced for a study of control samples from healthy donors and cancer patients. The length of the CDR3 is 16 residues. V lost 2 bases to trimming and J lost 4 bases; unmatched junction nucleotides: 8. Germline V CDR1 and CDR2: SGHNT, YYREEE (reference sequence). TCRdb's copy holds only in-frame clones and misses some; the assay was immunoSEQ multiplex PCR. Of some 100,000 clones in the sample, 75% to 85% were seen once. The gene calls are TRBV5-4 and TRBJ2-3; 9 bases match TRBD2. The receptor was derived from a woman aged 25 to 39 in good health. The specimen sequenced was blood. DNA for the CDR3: TGTGCCAGCAGCTTTCCTGCGGGGGGGATCGCAGATACGCAGTATTTT. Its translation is CASSFPAGGIADTQYF. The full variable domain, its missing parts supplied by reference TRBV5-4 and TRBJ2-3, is ETGVTQSPTHLIKTRGQQVTLRCSSQSGHNTVSWYQQALGQGPQFIFQYYREEENGRGNFPPRFSGLQFPNYSSELNVNALELDDSALYLCASSFPAGGIADTQYFGPGTRLTVL.